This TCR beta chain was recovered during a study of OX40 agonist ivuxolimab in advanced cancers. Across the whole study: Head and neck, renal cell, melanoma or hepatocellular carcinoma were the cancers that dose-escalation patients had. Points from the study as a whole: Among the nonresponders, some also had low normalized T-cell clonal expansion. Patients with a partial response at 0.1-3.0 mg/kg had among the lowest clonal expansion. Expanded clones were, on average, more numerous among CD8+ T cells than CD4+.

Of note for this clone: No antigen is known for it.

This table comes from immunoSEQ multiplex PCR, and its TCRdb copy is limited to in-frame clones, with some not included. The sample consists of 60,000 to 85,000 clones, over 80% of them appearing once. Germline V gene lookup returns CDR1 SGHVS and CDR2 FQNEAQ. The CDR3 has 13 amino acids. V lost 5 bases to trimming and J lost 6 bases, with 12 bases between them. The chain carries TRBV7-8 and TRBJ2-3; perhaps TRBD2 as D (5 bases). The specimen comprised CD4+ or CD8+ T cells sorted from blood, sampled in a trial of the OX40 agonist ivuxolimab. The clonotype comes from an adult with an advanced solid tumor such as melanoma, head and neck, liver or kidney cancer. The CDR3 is CASSREGFDTQYF. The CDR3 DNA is TGTGCCAGCAGCCGTGAGGGATTCGATACGCAGTATTTT.